One and the same sample provided the 28 T cell receptor beta chains below, sequenced in a study of blood T cell repertoires in COVID-19. This table comes from immunoSEQ multiplex PCR, and its TCRdb copy is limited to in-frame clones, with some not included. Of around 55,000 clones in the sample, 87% are singletons; the top ten hold 3.6%. Sequencing input: peripheral blood. The source is a man aged 40-50 years with COVID-19, enrolled during active disease.

In its sample, this clone was seen once. The chain employs TRBV10-1 and TRBJ2-7; D gene uncertain. There are 11 residues in the CDR3. Germline loops: CDR1 WNHNN, CDR2 SYGVQD (reference sequence). Trimming stripped 6 bases from V and 7 bases from J, with 10 bases between. Written as DNA, the CDR3 is TGCGCCAGCAGGGCCCCGTATGAGCAGTACTTC. This sequence encodes CASRAPYEQYF.

The chain is built from TRBV19 and TRBJ2-7; tentatively, D is TRBD1 (5 bases). The CDR3 contains 14 residues. V was trimmed by 3 bases and J by 6 bases, leaving 15 bases between them. Germline loops: CDR1 LNHDA, CDR2 SQIVND (reference sequence). The CDR3 loop is CASSMAVRAAEQYF. CDR3 DNA: TGTGCCAGTAGTATGGCGGTCAGGGCGGCCGAGCAGTACTTC. Full variable domain (rest looked up from reference TRBV19 and TRBJ2-7): DGGITQSPKYLFRKEGQNVTLSCEQNLNHDAMYWYRQDPGQGLRLIYYSQIVNDFQKGDIAEGYSVSREKKESFPLTVTSAQKNPTAFYLCASSMAVRAAEQYFGPGTRLTVT.

V gene TRBV19 combines with J gene TRBJ1-1; possible D gene TRBD1, 6 bases. Germline values: CDR1 LNHDA, CDR2 SQIVND (reference sequence). V gave up 7 bases and J gave up 1 base, with 13 bases separating them. The CDR3 spans 14 residues. This chain's CDR3 is CASTYRGGNTEAFF. In DNA, the CDR3 is TGTGCCAGTACTTATAGGGGGGGGAACACTGAAGCTTTCTTT.

This rearrangement joins TRBV21-1 to TRBJ1-5; no DNA check was done on the table's D call, TRBD1. TRBV21-1 is annotated as a pseudogene. This CDR3 has 17 residues. CDR3 sequence (DNA): TGTGCCAGCAGCAAAATCCGGGTACAGGGGAAGGATCAGCCCCAGCATTTT. The encoded protein is CASSKIRVQGKDQPQHF.

The chain has TRBV11-2 and TRBJ2-7, with 13 nucleotides matching TRBD2. V dropped 5 bases and J dropped 5; count of bases not matched to a gene: 6. This CDR3 is built from 15 residues. Germline CDR1 and CDR2: SGHAT and FQNNGV. CDR3 amino acids: CASSRTSGSFDEQYF. The CDR3 bases are TGTGCCAGCAGCCGGACTAGCGGGAGCTTCGACGAGCAGTACTTC. Full variable domain (outside the CDR3, taken from reference TRBV11-2 and TRBJ2-7): EAGVAQSPRYKIIEKRQSVAFWCNPISGHATLYWYQQILGQGPKLLIQFQNNGVVDDSQLPKDRFSAERLKGVDSTLKIQPAKLEDSAVYLCASSRTSGSFDEQYFGPGTRLTVT.

V and J are TRBV5-8 and TRBJ2-7; possible D gene TRBD1, 7 bases. The germline V and J ends were trimmed by 7 bases and 4 bases, with 12 bases remaining between them. CDR3 length: 12 residues. The germline V gene encodes CDR1 SGHTS and CDR2 YDEGEE. This chain's CDR3 is CASDREAYEQYF. The CDR3 region has the DNA TGTGCCAGCGACAGGGAGGCATACGAGCAGTACTTC.

The chain uses TRBV2 and TRBJ1-6, with 9 bases matching TRBD1. V was pared by 4 bases and J by 2 bases, with 3 bases of the junction left unmatched. Germline V gives CDR1 SNHLY, CDR2 FYNNEI. The CDR3 runs 16 residues. The CDR3 DNA is TGTGCCAGCAGTGTGACAGGGGGTGCCTATAATTCACCCCTCCACTTT. As protein: CASSVTGGAYNSPLHF. Supplemented by reference TRBV2 and TRBJ1-6, the full variable domain reads EPEVTQTPSHQVTQMGQEVILRCVPISNHLYFYWYRQILGQKVEFLVSFYNNEISEKSEIFDDQFSVERPDGSNFTLKIRSTKLEDSAMYFCASSVTGGAYNSPLHFGNGTRLTVT.

This chain connects TRBV25-1 to TRBJ2-3; possibly TRBD2 for D (7 bases). V lost 4 bases and J 1 base, leaving 15 bases between the germline ends. The CDR3 is made up of 16 amino acids. The germline CDR1 and CDR2 sequences are MGHDK and SYGVNS. The CDR3 DNA is TGTGCCAGCAGTGGATGGGGGGGCGTCGGCACAGATACGCAGTATTTT. Amino acids: CASSGWGGVGTDTQYF. Based on the CDR3 plus reference TRBV25-1 and TRBJ2-3, the full variable domain is EADIYQTPRYLVIGTGKKITLECSQTMGHDKMYWYQQDPGMELHLIHYSYGVNSTEKGDLSSESTVSRIRTEHFPLTLESARPSHTSQYLCASSGWGGVGTDTQYFGPGTRLTVL.

This chain joins TRBV6-7 and TRBJ1-2; D uncertain. Being an ORF, TRBV6-7 has a function that is uncertain. The CDR3 totals 9 residues. Trimming cost V 10 bases and J 5 bases, with 5 bases left between them. The CDR3 region has the DNA TGTGCCAACTCTTATGGCTACACCTTC. Translation: CANSYGYTF.

The chain joins TRBV19 to TRBJ2-1, with D unresolved. Germline values: CDR1 LNHDA, CDR2 SQIVND (reference sequence). V dropped 5 bases and J dropped 4 bases, with 3 bases sitting between them. CDR3 size: 11 residues. The CDR3 nucleotides read TGTGCCAGTAGTCAATACAATGAGCAGTTCTTC. This translates into CASSQYNEQFF.

The CDR3 DNA follows: TGTGCCAGCAGCCATAGCGGGAGCCTCAATGAGCAGTTCTTC. Translation gives CASSHSGSLNEQFF. The chain recombines TRBV3-1 (or the pseudogene TRBV3-2) with TRBJ2-1, with TRBD2 matching over 9 bases. The V gene's germline CDR1 is LGHDT and CDR2 YNNKEL (reference sequence). Trimming removed 3 bases from V and 6 bases from J; junction bases left unmatched: 3. The CDR3 has 14 residues.

V is TRBV2 and J is TRBJ1-5, with TRBD1 matching over 7 bases. V was pared by 6 bases and J by 2 bases, with 4 bases of the junction left unmatched. The CDR3 consists of 14 residues. Germline CDR1 reads SNHLY; CDR2 reads FYNNEI. The CDR3 region is CASSTGVGNQPQHF. The CDR3 bases are TGTGCCAGCAGCACAGGGGTAGGCAATCAGCCCCAGCATTTT.

The gene calls are TRBV7-2 and TRBJ1-2; 8 nucleotides match TRBD1. V dropped 5 bases and J dropped 5; count of bases not matched to a gene: 7. The CDR3 has 14 residues. Germline V gene lookup returns CDR1 SGHTA and CDR2 FQGNSA. The CDR3 loop is CASSPDRGTYGYTF. The CDR3 DNA follows: TGTGCCAGCAGCCCAGACAGGGGAACGTATGGCTACACCTTC.

The CDR3 nucleotides read TGCAGCGTTGAAGTAGGACAGGGGCGCCAAGGGGACACCTTC. Encoded protein: CSVEVGQGRQGDTF. This chain links TRBV29-1 with TRBJ1-2; TRBD1 matches 9 bases. Germline-derived CDR1 and CDR2 are SQVTM and ANQGSEA. The CDR3 is 14 residues long. The V gene end was trimmed by 1 base and the J gene end by 12 bases; junction bases not matched to a gene: 12.

The chain employs TRBV6-1 and TRBJ1-4; 12 bases are shared with TRBD1. V lost 1 base and J lost 4; bases outside the gene matches: 7. This CDR3 region has 18 residues. Per germline, CDR1 MNHNS and CDR2 SASEGT. The CDR3 loop reads CASSEVGQGAGDNEKLFF. DNA of the CDR3: TGTGCCAGCAGTGAAGTGGGACAGGGGGCTGGTGATAATGAAAAACTGTTTTTT.

The chain has TRBV28 and TRBJ2-3; 11 bases match TRBD2. CDR1 and CDR2 (germline): MDHEN, SYDVKM. The ends lost 5 bases at V and 3 bases at J; junction bases unmatched: 7. CDR3 size: 16 residues. The CDR3 bases are TGTGCCAGCAGTACACTAGCGGGAGTAACTACAGATACGCAGTATTTT. Translation gives CASSTLAGVTTDTQYF.

This chain uses TRBV19 with TRBJ2-3; 7 nucleotides align to TRBD2. The CDR3 runs 16 residues. Germline V gene lookup returns CDR1 LNHDA and CDR2 SQIVND (reference sequence). Trimming at V came to 4 bases and at J to 0 bases, leaving 7 bases not matched to a gene. The CDR3 DNA reads as TGTGCCAGTAGTACCGGTTTAGCGGGTAGCACAGATACGCAGTATTTT. It codes for CASSTGLAGSTDTQYF.

The gene calls are TRBV28 and TRBJ2-7, with 9 positions matching TRBD1. Germline trimming cut 8 bases from V and 4 bases from J; bases unmatched to any gene: 12. CDR1 MDHEN and CDR2 SYDVKM come from the germline V gene. The CDR3 is made up of 15 amino acids. CDR3 in amino acids: CASGVNPGQGYEQYF. The CDR3 nucleotides are TGTGCCAGCGGAGTCAACCCGGGACAGGGATACGAGCAGTACTTC. Full variable domain (outside the CDR3, taken from reference TRBV28 and TRBJ2-7): DVKVTQSSRYLVKRTGEKVFLECVQDMDHENMFWYRQDPGLGLRLIYFSYDVKMKEKGDIPEGYSVSREKKERFSLILESASTNQTSMYLCASGVNPGQGYEQYFGPGTRLTVT.

The rearrangement uses TRBV9 and TRBJ2-7, with 7 bases identical to TRBD1. Germline CDR1 reads SGDLS; CDR2 reads YYNGEE. The CDR3 loop spans 15 amino acids. V lost 2 bases, J lost 4 bases, and 9 bases stayed unmatched. CDR3 amino acids: CASSVTGTADYEQYF. CDR3 in DNA: TGTGCCAGCAGCGTGACCGGGACAGCCGATTACGAGCAGTACTTC.

The chain carries TRBV6-1 and TRBJ2-3; TRBD1 aligns across 12 bases. The CDR3 loop spans 16 amino acids. CDR1 MNHNS and CDR2 SASEGT come from the germline V gene. With 2 bases clipped from V and 8 bases from J, the junction kept 8 bases outside the gene matches. In DNA form, the CDR3 reads TGTGCCAGCAGTGAAATTGGGACAGGGGGCTGGGGTACGCAGTATTTT. It codes for CASSEIGTGGWGTQYF.

V usage is TRBV5-1 and J usage is TRBJ2-7, with D perhaps matching TRBD2 (5 bases). Germline CDR1 reads SGHRS; CDR2 reads YFSETQ. Between the trimmed V and J ends, which lost 0 bases and 2 bases, there was a span of 9 bases. CDR3 length equals 14 residues. The CDR3 DNA is TGCGCCAGCAGCTTGGTGACGGGGACCTACGAGCAGTACTTC. The encoded protein is CASSLVTGTYEQYF.

This rearrangement joins TRBV11-3 to TRBJ1-6, with TRBD1 identical over 9 bases. This CDR3 comprises 15 residues. Germline values: CDR1 SGHNT, CDR2 YENEEA. Trimming cost V 5 bases and J 7 bases; bases outside gene matches: 6. The CDR3 reads CASSTIGQGNSPLHF. In DNA form, the CDR3 reads TGTGCCAGCAGCACGATCGGACAGGGGAATTCACCCCTCCACTTT.

This clone has just a few counts. The J gene is TRBJ2-3, the V gene TRBV3-1 (or the pseudogene TRBV3-2), with TRBD2 matching 10 bases. Germline values: CDR1 LGHDT, CDR2 YNNKEL (reference sequence). After removal of 0 bases from V and 1 base from J, the junction contained 4 bases not matched to a gene. This CDR3 is built from 17 residues. The CDR3 sequence: CASSQEVLAGGTDTQYF. The CDR3, as DNA: TGTGCCAGCAGCCAAGAGGTCCTAGCGGGGGGCACAGATACGCAGTATTTT.

V and J are TRBV5-4 and TRBJ2-3, with TRBD2 matching 8 bases. Losses at the gene ends were 4 bases for V and 1 base for J; bases not matched to a gene: 8. Germline values: CDR1 SGHNT, CDR2 YYREEE (reference sequence). The CDR3 consists of 16 residues. Here the CDR3 DNA reads TGTGCCAGCAGCCCCATCGGGGGGGCGGGCACAGATACGCAGTATTTT. Its translation is CASSPIGGAGTDTQYF.

The chain joins TRBV9 to TRBJ1-4; 9 nucleotides align to TRBD1. Germline V gene sequence: CDR1 SGDLS, CDR2 YYNGEE. Trimming cost V 3 bases and J 7 bases; bases outside gene matches: 7. The CDR3 loop spans 15 amino acids. Here the CDR3 DNA reads TGTGCCAGCAGCGCATTGGACAGGGGTATTGAAAAACTGTTTTTT. Residues: CASSALDRGIEKLFF.

The V call is TRBV3-1 (or the pseudogene TRBV3-2), the J call TRBJ2-1; D not certain. CDR1 is LGHDT and CDR2 is YNNKEL in the germline V gene (reference sequence). Trimming pared 0 bases from V and 9 bases from J, leaving 9 bases between. CDR3 size: 13 residues. The CDR3 nucleotides read TGTGCCAGCAGCCAAGATGGTATCAGTGAGCAGTTCTTC. It specifies CASSQDGISEQFF.

V is TRBV11-3 and J is TRBJ2-7, with a tentative D call TRBD1 (5 bases). Trimming stripped 1 base from V and 5 bases from J, with 12 bases between. CDR3 length equals 14 residues. CDR1 and CDR2 from the germline V gene are SGHNT and YENEEA. The CDR3 reads CASSLGDSPHEQYF. The DNA of the CDR3 is TGTGCCAGCAGCTTAGGCGACAGTCCCCACGAGCAGTACTTC.

The CDR3 coding sequence is TGTGCCATATTAGCGGGACCGAACACCGGGGAGCTGTTTTTT. It specifies CAILAGPNTGELFF. The genes are TRBV10-3 and TRBJ2-2, with TRBD2 matching 8 bases. Germline V gives CDR1 ENHRY, CDR2 SYGVKD. Losses at the gene ends were 9 bases for V and 0 bases for J; bases not matched to a gene: 3. This CDR3 comprises 14 residues.